This TCR beta chain appears in the sequencing data of a study of response to subunit inactivated influenza vaccine. TCRdb redid the calling of the RT-PCR reads with MiXCR, one entry per CDR3 protein. This repertoire shows around 500,000 distinct CDR3 sequences, roughly 11% found once; its top ten account for about an eighth. This clonotype occurred a few times. V lost 0 bases to trimming and J lost 2 bases, with 8 bases between them. The CDR3 sequence is 14 residues long. The germline gives CDR1 SGHTA, CDR2 FQGNSA. The chain carries TRBV7-2 and TRBJ2-7; D is ambiguous. The sequencing here drew on PBMCs from blood, taken more than 35 days after vaccination. This TCR derives from a man aged 45-60 years who received an inactivated influenza vaccine. Here the CDR3 DNA reads TGTGCCAGCAGCTTAGCATCGACTCCCTACGAGCAGTACTTC. It codes for CASSLASTPYEQYF. Drawing the rest from reference TRBV7-2 and TRBJ2-7, the complete variable domain is GAGVSQSPSNKVTEKGKDVELRCDPISGHTALYWYRQSLGQGLEFLIYFQGNSAPDKSGLPSDRFSAERTGGSVSTLTIQRTQQEDSAVYLCASSLASTPYEQYFGPGTRLTVT.